This TCR beta chain was retrieved from a study of blood T cell repertoires in COVID-19. Original analysis: Reference gene primers were amplified, and this amplification served to estimate nucleated cell counts. Data came from immunoSEQ multiplex PCR; TCRdb stores just in-frame clones and leaves some out. D and trimming come from the DNA, and the V and J calls and clone size come from that table. The profile shows 150,000 to 200,000 clones, about 83% of them singletons. All enrollees were about 18 to 89 years old and from fewer than 30 US areas. The V and J ends lost 6 bases and 9 bases, in that order; junction bases with no gene match: 2. Germline lookup yields CDR1 LNHDA and CDR2 SQIVND (reference sequence). CDR3 length equals 13 residues.

J is TRBJ1-6 and V is TRBV19; 10 bases agree with TRBD1. Input material: PBMCs or T cells enriched from blood (not recorded which). The TCR comes from a woman between 25 and 40 years old who had recovered from COVID-19. The CDR3 DNA follows: TGTGCCAGTAGGACAGGGGGCCTTTCACCCCTCCACTTT. Residues: CASRTGGLSPLHF.